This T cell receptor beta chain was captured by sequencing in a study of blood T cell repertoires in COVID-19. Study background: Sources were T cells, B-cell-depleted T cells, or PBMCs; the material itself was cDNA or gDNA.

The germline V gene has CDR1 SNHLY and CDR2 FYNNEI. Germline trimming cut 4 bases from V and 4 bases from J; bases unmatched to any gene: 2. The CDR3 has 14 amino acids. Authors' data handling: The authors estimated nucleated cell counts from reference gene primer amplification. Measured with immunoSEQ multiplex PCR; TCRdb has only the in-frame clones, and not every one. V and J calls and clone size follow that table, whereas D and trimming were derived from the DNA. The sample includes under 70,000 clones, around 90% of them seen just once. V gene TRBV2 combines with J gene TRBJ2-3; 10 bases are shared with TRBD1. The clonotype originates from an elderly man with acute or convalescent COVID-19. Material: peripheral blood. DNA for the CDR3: TGTGCCAGCAGTGGGGACAGGGGCTCAGATACGCAGTATTTT. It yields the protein CASSGDRGSDTQYF.